These 5 T cell receptor beta chains came from one sample sequenced in a study of read filtering for tumor transcriptome and immune sequencing (TCRdb year 2020). Sequencing was performed on an Illumina HiSeq 4000. The Immunoverse kit was used to build TCR libraries from around 420 ng RNA, with molecular barcoded adaptors covering alpha/delta and beta/gamma chains. TCRdb handled the public reads itself, with Q25 trimming in fastp and clone calling in MiXCR, and kept productive beta chains. CDR3 protein duplicates are merged, each entry listing the most common genes and DNA. The sample has 100,000 to 150,000 distinct CDR3 sequences on record, 13% of them singletons. The biggest ten clones account for approximately 10% of the sample. Sequenced material: a population of CD138-negative cells sorted from bone marrow. The cell subset or site label of this sample denotes: bone marrow mononuclear cells depleted of CD138+ plasma/myeloma cells by negative magnetic selection. The receptors derive from a donor aged 40 or older with multiple myeloma.

At least ten counts were recorded for this clonotype. V is TRBV5-1 and J is TRBJ2-7; 13 bases map to TRBD2. Trimming cost V 3 bases and J 2 bases; bases outside gene matches: 5. The CDR3 covers 16 residues. Germline V gene sequence: CDR1 SGHRS, CDR2 YFSETQ. The CDR3 DNA reads as TGCGCCAGCAGCTGGTCCGGGACTAGCGGGGCCTACGAGCAGTACTTC. Translating gives CASSWSGTSGAYEQYF.

This clonotype was detected many times. This rearrangement joins TRBV28 to TRBJ2-1, with TRBD2 matching over 7 bases. J was trimmed by 9 bases and V by 7 bases; bases with no gene match: 9. There are 13 residues in the CDR3. Germline values: CDR1 MDHEN, CDR2 SYDVKM. The CDR3 region is CASMLAERGEQFF. CDR3 sequence (DNA): TGTGCCAGCATGTTAGCGGAGCGGGGTGAGCAGTTCTTC.

This clonotype was observed at least ten times. The gene calls are TRBV5-1 and TRBJ1-6; D may be TRBD1 (5 bases). Germline CDR1 is SGHRS and CDR2 is YFSETQ. The CDR3 length is 15 residues. The germline V and J ends were trimmed by 4 bases and 5 bases, with 13 bases remaining between them. The CDR3 loop reads CASSAGGTDNSPLHF. In nucleotides, the CDR3 is TGCGCCAGCAGCGCGGGGGGGACCGATAATTCACCCCTCCACTTT.

This clonotype was seen a handful of times. This rearrangement joins TRBV2 to TRBJ2-3, with D perhaps matching TRBD1 (5 bases). The V gene lost 7 bases and the J gene lost 2 bases, with 16 bases spanning the gap. Germline CDR1 SNHLY, CDR2 FYNNEI. The CDR3 consists of 15 residues. The CDR3 reads CASMPVQGVTDTQYF. The CDR3 DNA follows: TGTGCCAGCATGCCGGTTCAGGGTGTCACAGATACGCAGTATTTT.

This chain links TRBV7-9 with TRBJ2-5; 12 bases agree with TRBD2. The CDR3 has 16 residues. CDR1 and CDR2 (germline): SEHNR, FQNEAQ (reference sequence). The junction had 5 bases not matched to a gene; V was cut back by 5 bases and J by 1 base. CDR3 DNA sequence: TGTGCCAGCAGCCTCGGGACTAGCGGGCTCCAAGAGACCCAGTACTTC. Its translation is CASSLGTSGLQETQYF. The entire variable domain, with the rest obtained from reference TRBV7-9 and TRBJ2-5, is as follows: DTGVSQNPRHKITKRGQNVTFRCDPISEHNRLYWYRQTLGQGPEFLTYFQNEAQLEKSRLLSDRFSAERPKGSFSTLEIQRTEQGDSAMYLCASSLGTSGLQETQYFGPGTRLLVL.